One and the same sample provided the 22 T cell receptor beta chains below, sequenced in a study of T cell responses to AZD1222 COVID-19 vaccine. Produced via immunoSEQ multiplex PCR; TCRdb's table is partial and in-frame only. Of around 120,000 clones listed, around 92% are singletons. The material sequenced was peripheral blood, taken on day 0 of AZD1222 vaccination. The receptors originated from an adult in good health.

The V call is TRBV3-1 (or the pseudogene TRBV3-2), the J call TRBJ2-3; D is unresolved. Germline CDR1 reads LGHDT; CDR2 reads YNNKEL (reference sequence). This CDR3 has 14 amino acids. The V gene lost 1 base and the J gene lost 2 bases, with 7 bases spanning the gap. This CDR3 reads CASSQADTTDTQYF. CDR3 bases: TGTGCCAGCAGCCAAGCCGACACCACAGATACGCAGTATTTT.

This clone was seen just once. The V and J genes are TRBV5-1 and TRBJ2-3; a weak D match, TRBD1 (6 bases). The V end was cut by 4 bases, the J end by 1 base, with 10 bases between. The germline CDR1 and CDR2 sequences are SGHRS and YFSETQ. This CDR3 region has 14 residues. The CDR3 DNA reads TGCGCCAGCAGCAGGGACAAAGGCACAGATACGCAGTATTTT. It translates to CASSRDKGTDTQYF.

The J gene is TRBJ1-1, the V gene TRBV10-3; no clear D. The germline V and J ends were trimmed by 3 bases and 0 bases, with 8 bases remaining between them. The length of the CDR3 is 14 residues. Looked up from germline, CDR1 is ENHRY and CDR2 is SYGVKD. The CDR3: CAISEKGMNTEAFF. CDR3 nucleotides: TGTGCCATCAGTGAAAAGGGCATGAACACTGAAGCTTTCTTT.

The chain is built from TRBV7-2 and TRBJ2-7; tentative D call: TRBD2 (5 bases). Germline V CDR1 and CDR2: SGHTA, FQGNSA. The CDR3 totals 14 residues. Trimming cost V 1 base and J 3 bases, with 10 bases left between them. CDR3 nucleotides: TGTGCCAGCAGCTTAGTTACCGGGGACTACGAGCAGTACTTC. Its translation is CASSLVTGDYEQYF.

This rearrangement joins TRBV25-1 to TRBJ2-7, with D unclear. Germline V lookup: CDR1 MGHDK, CDR2 SYGVNS. The V and J ends lost 5 bases and 3 bases respectively, with 8 bases between them. The CDR3 consists of 12 residues. This chain's CDR3 is CASSIRSYEQYF. In DNA form, the CDR3 reads TGTGCCAGCAGTATCCGGAGCTACGAGCAGTACTTC.

The gene calls are TRBV5-5 and TRBJ2-1, with D perhaps TRBD1 (7 bases). Germline V gene sequence: CDR1 SGHKS, CDR2 YYEKEE (reference sequence). V lost 1 base to trimming and J lost 5 bases, with 16 bases between them. This CDR3 is 16 amino acids long. In DNA form, the CDR3 reads TGTGCCAGCAGCTTGAGGGCCAGGGGGGACGACAATGAGCAGTTCTTC. Amino acid sequence: CASSLRARGDDNEQFF.

As DNA, the CDR3 is TGTGCCAGCAGTTTACTATCTAGCGGGGTTGGTCCCTACGAGCAGTACTTC. This encodes CASSLLSSGVGPYEQYF. The gene calls are TRBV6-2 or TRBV6-3 and TRBJ2-7; 9 nucleotides line up with TRBD2. Germline values: CDR1 MNHEY, CDR2 SVGEGT. This CDR3 spans 17 amino acids. V shed 4 bases and J 2 bases; nucleotides not matched to a gene: 12.

The chain joins TRBV6-1 to TRBJ2-1; 8 bases map to TRBD2. Germline values: CDR1 MNHNS, CDR2 SASEGT. This CDR3 comprises 15 residues. V was clipped by 3 bases and J by 0 bases; unmatched bases: 1. For the CDR3, the DNA is TGTGCCAGCAGTGACGGGGGGGGCTCCTACAATGAGCAGTTCTTC. It specifies CASSDGGGSYNEQFF.

This clone is a singleton in its sample. V usage is TRBV5-5 and J usage is TRBJ1-1, with D unresolved. The germline gives CDR1 SGHKS, CDR2 YYEKEE (reference sequence). Trimming took 4 bases from V and 6 from J, leaving 13 bases between them. This CDR3 is 13 amino acids long. The CDR3 reads CASSHTGWSEAFF. The CDR3 DNA sequence: TGTGCCAGCAGCCACACGGGGTGGTCTGAAGCTTTCTTT.

The rearrangement links TRBV12-3 or TRBV12-4 to TRBJ1-6; D is unclear. V was trimmed by 6 bases and J by 5 bases, leaving 5 bases between them. There are 12 residues in the CDR3. The CDR3 sequence is CASRRNNSPLHF. The CDR3 region has the DNA TGTGCCAGCAGGAGGAATAATTCACCCCTCCACTTT.

The chain is built from TRBV11-2 and TRBJ1-4; TRBD1 matches at 9 bases. Germline CDR1 is SGHAT and CDR2 is FQNNGV. Trimming took 5 bases from V and 4 from J; bases not matched to a gene: 11. This CDR3 spans 17 amino acids. The CDR3 nucleotides are TGTGCCAGCAGCCCAAGGACAGGGGCGGGAGTTAATGAAAAACTGTTTTTT. This sequence encodes CASSPRTGAGVNEKLFF.

The chain links TRBV6-2 or TRBV6-3 to TRBJ2-7; D is uncertain. Trimming stripped 4 bases from V and 1 base from J, with 17 bases between. This CDR3 region has 16 residues. Germline assignment: CDR1 MNHEY and CDR2 SVGEGT. The CDR3 is CASSFLLMRASYEQYF. The CDR3 coding sequence is TGTGCCAGCAGTTTCCTACTTATGCGCGCGTCCTACGAGCAGTACTTC.

The chain links TRBV4-2 to TRBJ1-2, with D unclear. The germline CDR1 and CDR2 sequences are LGHNA and YNFKEQ. The CDR3 totals 15 residues. The ends were cut back, 4 bases at V and 2 bases at J, with 14 bases in the middle. In DNA form, the CDR3 reads TGTGCCAGCAGCCTAGCCCCCGGATCGAACTATGGCTACACCTTC. Protein product: CASSLAPGSNYGYTF.

This clone appeared once. V usage is TRBV5-8 and J usage is TRBJ2-3; the D gene is possibly TRBD2 (5 bases). V lost 3 bases to trimming and J lost 2 bases, with 16 bases between them. The CDR3 extends over 16 amino acids. CDR1 and CDR2 (germline): SGHTS, YDEGEE. In DNA form, the CDR3 reads TGTGCCAGCAGCTCCGGCGGGCAGAAGATCACAGATACGCAGTATTTT. The encoded protein is CASSSGGQKITDTQYF.

The V and J genes are TRBV29-1 and TRBJ1-1; TRBD1 might be the D (5 bases). V lost 1 base and J 4 bases, leaving 16 bases between the germline ends. The CDR3 is 15 amino acids. Germline V lookup: CDR1 SQVTM, CDR2 ANQGSEA. CDR3 amino acids: CSVEVPGLRGTEAFF. In nucleotides, the CDR3 is TGCAGCGTTGAAGTCCCCGGGTTGAGGGGCACTGAAGCTTTCTTT. The variable domain in full, completed from reference TRBV29-1 and TRBJ1-1, reads SAVISQKPSRDICQRGTSLTIQCQVDSQVTMMFWYRQQPGQSLTLIATANQGSEATYESGFVIDKFPISRPNLTFSTLTVSNMSPEDSSIYLCSVEVPGLRGTEAFFGQGTRLTVV.

This chain connects TRBV2 to TRBJ1-2; no clear D gene. Trimming took off 7 bases at V and 2 bases at J, with 11 bases between the two ends. The CDR3 spans 13 residues. Germline V gene data show CDR1 as SNHLY and CDR2 as FYNNEI. CDR3 in DNA: TGTGCCAGCACCGAAGAGACCAACTATGGCTACACCTTC. Translating it yields CASTEETNYGYTF.

The chain uses TRBV7-9 and TRBJ2-5, with 9 bases aligning to TRBD2. V lost 4 bases to trimming and J lost 2 bases; unmatched junction nucleotides: 11. Germline V gene lookup returns CDR1 SEHNR and CDR2 FQNEAQ (reference sequence). CDR3 length equals 17 residues. As DNA, the CDR3 is TGTGCCAGCAGCTCGAGCCAGCGGGGGGACCCTCAAGAGACCCAGTACTTC. Translated: CASSSSQRGDPQETQYF.

The chain recombines TRBV7-9 with TRBJ1-1; D is possibly TRBD1 (5 bases). Germline CDR1 and CDR2: SEHNR and FQNEAQ (reference sequence). The CDR3 contains 16 residues. Between the trimmed V and J ends, which lost 4 bases and 3 bases, there was a span of 18 bases. This CDR3 reads CASSSWGDGGDTEAFF. DNA for the CDR3: TGTGCCAGCAGCTCCTGGGGCGACGGAGGGGACACTGAAGCTTTCTTT.

The chain employs TRBV20-1 and TRBJ1-2; D is unresolved. CDR3 length equals 11 residues. CDR1 and CDR2 from the germline V gene are DFQATT and SNEGSKA (reference sequence). Between the trimmed V and J ends, which lost 5 bases and 3 bases, there was a span of 7 bases. The CDR3 is CSARVDYGYTF. The CDR3 DNA reads TGCAGTGCTCGGGTTGACTATGGCTACACCTTC.

The V and J genes are TRBV5-1 and TRBJ2-7; D is possibly TRBD1 or TRBD2 (5 bases each). Germline-derived CDR1 and CDR2 are SGHRS and YFSETQ. This CDR3 has 15 residues. With 4 bases removed from V and 4 bases from J, the gap between germline ends came to 18 bases. Written as DNA, the CDR3 is TGCGCCAGCAGCCCCGGGACCTCCAAGATTTACGAGCAGTACTTC. Translating gives CASSPGTSKIYEQYF.

The gene calls are TRBV29-1 and TRBJ1-4, with D hard to call. V lost 7 bases and J lost 6, with 15 bases in between. Germline CDR1 and CDR2: SQVTM and ANQGSEA. The CDR3 runs 13 residues. The CDR3 sequence: CSAVTPAHEKLFF. The CDR3 DNA is TGCAGCGCTGTGACACCGGCCCATGAAAAACTGTTTTTT. Complete variable domain (other parts from reference TRBV29-1 and TRBJ1-4): SAVISQKPSRDICQRGTSLTIQCQVDSQVTMMFWYRQQPGQSLTLIATANQGSEATYESGFVIDKFPISRPNLTFSTLTVSNMSPEDSSIYLCSAVTPAHEKLFFGSGTQLSVL.

The chain has TRBV6-5 and TRBJ2-4; 10 nucleotides agree with TRBD1. CDR1 and CDR2 (germline): MNHEY, SVGAGI. This CDR3 has 14 residues. The ends lost 6 bases at V and 8 bases at J; junction bases unmatched: 7. The chain's CDR3 is CASRLTGGSDIQYF. The CDR3 DNA sequence: TGTGCCAGCAGGTTGACAGGGGGCAGTGACATTCAGTACTTC.